The 17 T cell receptor beta chains reported below all come from one sample, sequenced in a study of T-cell memory formation after mild COVID-19. TCRdb itself ran the 5' RACE reads through MiXCR, one entry per CDR3 protein. In the table there are tens of thousands of distinct CDR3 sequences, about 12% of which are singletons. Specimen: PBMCs or a T cell subset sorted from them (not recorded which). These receptors were obtained from a man aged 18 to 29 who had mild COVID-19 (a few samples of this study predate the infection). Cell type and time point are not known.

This clonotype was seen a handful of times. The chain carries TRBV6-4 and TRBJ2-5; a possible D gene is TRBD2 (7 bases). Trimming shortened V by 2 bases and J by 5 bases, and 15 bases separated the two germline ends. The CDR3 spans 15 residues. CDR1 MRHNA and CDR2 SNTAGT come from the germline V gene. The CDR3 sequence is CASSDPQGRGETQYF. The DNA for the CDR3 is TGTGCCAGCAGTGACCCGCAGGGGCGGGGGGAGACCCAGTACTTC.

This clonotype came up many times. V and J are TRBV4-1 and TRBJ2-1; 7 bases map to TRBD1. The CDR3 extends over 15 amino acids. The junction had 6 bases not matched to a gene; V was cut back by 4 bases and J by 3 bases. CDR1 is MGHRA and CDR2 is YSYEKL in the germline V gene. In DNA form, the CDR3 reads TGCGCCAGCAGCCCGTCGGGACAGTACTACAATGAGCAGTTCTTC. Protein product: CASSPSGQYYNEQFF.

This clonotype has only a few counts. V and J are TRBV20-1 and TRBJ2-3; D remains unclear. Germline CDR1 is DFQATT and CDR2 is SNEGSKA (reference sequence). V was cut by 3 bases and J by 3 bases, with 13 bases left in between. The CDR3 extends over 14 amino acids. CDR3 sequence: CSASKDDGTDTQYF. In DNA, the CDR3 is TGCAGTGCTAGTAAGGATGATGGGACAGATACGCAGTATTTT.

This clonotype was found many times. The CDR3, as DNA: TGTGCCAGCAGCCAATACTTTGGGGAGACCCAGTACTTC. This encodes CASSQYFGETQYF. V is TRBV7-3 and J is TRBJ2-5; D is unclear. Germline CDR1 is SGHTA and CDR2 is FQGTGA. V shed 5 bases and J shed 5 bases, with 12 bases lying between them. The CDR3 is 13 amino acids.

This clonotype was counted a few times. V is TRBV3-1 and J is TRBJ2-2; maybe TRBD2 (6 bases). V lost 0 bases to trimming and J lost 6 bases, with 14 bases between them. The CDR3 totals 16 residues. CDR1 is LGHDT, CDR2 YNNKEL, per germline (reference sequence). The DNA for the CDR3 is TGTGCCAGCAGCCAAGAACGGGGGAGTCTCGCCGGGGAGCTGTTTTTT. Its translation: CASSQERGSLAGELFF.

This clonotype was detected many times. V is TRBV6-2 or TRBV6-3 and J is TRBJ2-2, with D tentatively TRBD2 (6 bases). CDR3 length equals 19 residues. Trimming removed 2 bases from V and 0 bases from J, with 19 bases in between. Germline CDR1 and CDR2: MNHEY and SVGEGT. CDR3 bases: TGTGCCAGCAGTTACCGCCGACTAGTCCCCATTACGAACACCGGGGAGCTGTTTTTT. It codes for CASSYRRLVPITNTGELFF.

This clonotype has just a few counts. This chain joins TRBV5-1 and TRBJ2-1, with D tentatively TRBD1 (5 bases). The CDR3 is made up of 14 amino acids. Trimming took 4 bases from V and 15 from J, leaving 23 bases between them. From germline, CDR1 is SGHRS and CDR2 YFSETQ. CDR3 loop: CASSPLGQGVERFF. For the CDR3, the DNA is TGCGCCAGCAGCCCCCTAGGGCAAGGGGTAGAGAGGTTCTTC. Full variable domain (missing parts from reference TRBV5-1 and TRBJ2-1): KAGVTQTPRYLIKTRGQQVTLSCSPISGHRSVSWYQQTPGQGLQFLFEYFSETQRNKGNFPGRFSGRQFSNSRSEMNVSTLELGDSALYLCASSPLGQGVERFFGPGTRLTVL.

The rearrangement links TRBV11-2 to TRBJ2-5; 15 nucleotides match TRBD2. In germline, CDR1 is SGHAT, CDR2 FQNNGV. This CDR3 has 17 amino acids. V was clipped by 5 bases and J by 0 bases; unmatched bases: 4. The CDR3 reads CASSAGTSGGYQETQYF. The CDR3 nucleotides are TGTGCCAGCAGCGCCGGGACTAGCGGGGGGTACCAAGAGACCCAGTACTTC. Full variable domain (rest looked up from reference TRBV11-2 and TRBJ2-5): EAGVAQSPRYKIIEKRQSVAFWCNPISGHATLYWYQQILGQGPKLLIQFQNNGVVDDSQLPKDRFSAERLKGVDSTLKIQPAKLEDSAVYLCASSAGTSGGYQETQYFGPGTRLLVL.

This clonotype has just a few counts. V is TRBV29-1 and J is TRBJ1-4; TRBD1 might be the D (5 bases). V gave up 1 base and J gave up 1 base, with 10 bases separating them. The CDR3 runs 15 residues. Germline CDR1 is SQVTM and CDR2 is ANQGSEA. Written as DNA, the CDR3 is TGCAGCGTTGAAGTCGGAAGGGGAACTAATGAAAAACTGTTTTTT. Protein: CSVEVGRGTNEKLFF.

The V gene is TRBV28, the J gene TRBJ1-6; D is undetermined. Germline V gives CDR1 MDHEN, CDR2 SYDVKM. V gave up 1 base and J gave up 0 bases, with 13 bases separating them. The CDR3 has 18 amino acids. The CDR3 protein is CASSLSRFLSSYNSPLHF. CDR3 nucleotides: TGTGCCAGCAGTTTATCCCGGTTTCTGAGCTCCTATAATTCACCCCTCCACTTT. Full variable domain (remainder filled in from reference TRBV28 and TRBJ1-6): DVKVTQSSRYLVKRTGEKVFLECVQDMDHENMFWYRQDPGLGLRLIYFSYDVKMKEKGDIPEGYSVSREKKERFSLILESASTNQTSMYLCASSLSRFLSSYNSPLHFGNGTRLTVT.

In its sample, this clonotype was seen a few times. The rearrangement links TRBV27 to TRBJ1-2; 8 nucleotides match TRBD1. CDR1 and CDR2 (germline): MNHEY, SMNVEV (reference sequence). With 1 base clipped from V and 11 bases from J, the junction kept 6 bases outside the gene matches. The CDR3 covers 13 residues. The CDR3 reads CASSLYQGAEYTF. The CDR3 DNA follows: TGTGCCAGCAGTTTATATCAGGGGGCAGAATACACCTTC.

The rearrangement links TRBV19 to TRBJ1-5, with D unresolved. The V gene lost 3 bases and the J gene lost 0 bases, with 9 bases spanning the gap. CDR1 and CDR2 from the germline V gene are LNHDA and SQIVND (reference sequence). This CDR3 is 15 amino acids long. This chain's CDR3 is CASSMATFSNQPQHF. The DNA of the CDR3 is TGTGCCAGTAGTATGGCGACCTTTAGCAATCAGCCCCAGCATTTT.

This chain uses TRBV6-5 with TRBJ2-3; tentative D call: TRBD2 (7 bases). V was trimmed by 6 bases and J by 6 bases, leaving 19 bases between them. Germline CDR1 is MNHEY and CDR2 is SVGAGI. The CDR3 spans 15 residues. The DNA of the CDR3 is TGTGCCAGCAGGCCCCGGGGGGTAGGGGGTGATACGCAGTATTTT. Protein: CASRPRGVGGDTQYF.

The chain's CDR3 is CASSWRRGTADTQYF. For the CDR3, the DNA is TGCGCCAGCAGCTGGCGGAGGGGTACAGCAGATACGCAGTATTTT. The rearrangement uses TRBV5-1 and TRBJ2-3, with D maybe TRBD2 (6 bases). Trimming removed 3 bases from V and 4 bases from J, with 15 bases in between. This CDR3 has 15 residues. CDR1 and CDR2 (germline): SGHRS, YFSETQ.

The chain is built from TRBV5-5 and TRBJ2-1; 10 bases fit TRBD2. CDR1 SGHKS and CDR2 YYEKEE come from the germline V gene (reference sequence). CDR3 size: 16 residues. V lost 4 bases and J lost 8; bases outside the gene matches: 12. The CDR3 bases are TGTGCCAGCAGCGCCGGACTAGCGGCGACCCCACATGAGCAGTTCTTC. Amino acids: CASSAGLAATPHEQFF.

This clonotype was seen ten or more times. CDR3 loop: CASSYSDSEQYF. The DNA for the CDR3 is TGTGCCAGCAGTTACTCAGACTCCGAGCAGTACTTC. The gene calls are TRBV6-5 and TRBJ2-7; D is unclear. Germline CDR1 reads MNHEY; CDR2 reads SVGAGI. There are 12 residues in the CDR3. Trimming cost V 0 bases and J 6 bases, with 6 bases left between them.

This sequence joins TRBV5-4 and TRBJ1-2; D remains unclear. CDR1 is SGHNT and CDR2 is YYREEE in the germline V gene (reference sequence). With 0 bases removed from V and 8 bases from J, the gap between germline ends came to 14 bases. The CDR3 sequence is 14 residues long. For the CDR3, the DNA is TGTGCCAGCAGCTTGGAACGGTCCCCGGGCGGCTACACCTTC. It encodes CASSLERSPGGYTF. The full variable domain, its missing parts supplied by reference TRBV5-4 and TRBJ1-2, is ETGVTQSPTHLIKTRGQQVTLRCSSQSGHNTVSWYQQALGQGPQFIFQYYREEENGRGNFPPRFSGLQFPNYSSELNVNALELDDSALYLCASSLERSPGGYTFGSGTRLTVV.